Sequencing of this TCR beta chain was carried out in a study of spatial heterogeneity in lung cancer. Study-wide context: On average, each unique TCR and UMI combination appeared more than ten times in raw reads.

This clonotype is categorized as medium-sized. Per the germline V gene, CDR1 is KGHDR and CDR2 is SFDVKD. The CDR3 is made up of 15 amino acids. Trimming took off 2 bases at V and 8 bases at J, with 15 bases between the two ends. TCRdb recomputed calls from the 5' RACE reads with MiXCR, one row per CDR3 protein. The repertoire holds roughly 11,000 distinct CDR3 sequences, roughly 4.3% seen once, with under 9% in the top ten. Specified time point: sample taken at primary tumor resection. Sequencing was performed on whole RNA extracted from tumor and nontumor lung tissue, or from frozen PBMC, and the material was left unsorted.

The chain uses TRBV24-1 and TRBJ2-1, with D possibly matching TRBD1 (5 bases). The receptor comes from a male donor with early-stage non-small cell lung cancer. The sample was normal lung tissue next to the tumor, taken at surgery. CDR3 residues: CATSDSDTRMDEQFF. The CDR3 nucleotides read TGTGCCACCAGTGATTCGGACACCAGGATGGATGAGCAGTTCTTC.